This is a list of T cell receptor beta chains from one sample in a study of blood T cell repertoires in COVID-19. Assay used: immunoSEQ multiplex PCR; TCRdb lists only in-frame clones, some missing. The sample holds about 100,000 clones, about 80% seen once. Sequenced input: peripheral blood. The receptors were gathered from a woman between 65 and 79 years old with acute or convalescent COVID-19. Each CDR3 is given with its conserved first and last residue. Each record gives: V gene, J gene, CDR3 protein.

V gene: TRBV15; J gene: TRBJ1-2; CDR3 protein: CATSRDRAGVFYGYTF
V gene: TRBV7-8; J gene: TRBJ1-6; CDR3 protein: CASSFPAGLNSPLHF
V gene: TRBV30; J gene: TRBJ1-1; CDR3 protein: CAWTLGVNTEAFF
V gene: TRBV20-1; J gene: TRBJ2-5; CDR3 protein: CSATDLQETQYF
V gene: TRBV5-1; J gene: TRBJ1-1; CDR3 protein: CASSLDRAEDTEAFF
V gene: TRBV11-3; J gene: TRBJ2-7; CDR3 protein: CASSRRTSEAYEQYF
V gene: TRBV19; J gene: TRBJ2-2; CDR3 protein: CASSISRINRRSRTGELFF
V gene: TRBV3-1/TRBV3-2; J gene: TRBJ1-2; CDR3 protein: CASSHLQGVSTNYGYTF
V gene: TRBV12-3/TRBV12-4; J gene: TRBJ1-3; CDR3 protein: CATGTSSGNTIYF
V gene: TRBV11-3; J gene: TRBJ2-2; CDR3 protein: CASSSDRVTGELFF
V gene: TRBV11-3; J gene: TRBJ2-5; CDR3 protein: CASSRGTEETQYF
V gene: TRBV24-1; J gene: TRBJ2-3; CDR3 protein: CATSDFLAGGPDTQYF
V gene: TRBV19; J gene: TRBJ1-5; CDR3 protein: CASTVQANQPQHF
V gene: TRBV7-3; J gene: TRBJ2-2; CDR3 protein: CASSPLLTTGELFF
V gene: TRBV6-5; J gene: TRBJ1-2; CDR3 protein: CASSYSRQGYGYTF
V gene: TRBV30; J gene: TRBJ2-5; CDR3 protein: CAWRRQGLVTQYF
V gene: TRBV3-1/TRBV3-2; J gene: TRBJ1-2; CDR3 protein: CASSQDWAGIDGYTF
V gene: TRBV27; J gene: TRBJ1-1; CDR3 protein: CASSPRQGRGTEAFF
V gene: TRBV5-1; J gene: TRBJ1-6; CDR3 protein: CASSLDTGSESPLHF